This TCR beta chain comes out of a study of long-term antiretroviral therapy in people with HIV. Study results and caveats: The ART regimens used between 2004 and 2017 may be less effective than current ones. Controls exceeded HIV repertoires in CDR3 length range. The study collected no data on ART adherence, viral resistance or therapy changes.

V lost 5 bases and J lost 1, with 15 bases in between. The germline CDR1 and CDR2 sequences are KGHSH and LQKENI. This CDR3 has 15 residues. It was version v3.0 of the immunoSEQ assay that was run at survey level. Each sample had sequencing targeting about 40,000-50,000 T-cell genomes. Assay used: immunoSEQ multiplex PCR; TCRdb lists only in-frame clones, some missing. Among around 40,000 clones, 80% to 90% were seen once, and the ten largest hold 10% to 13%. Concerning this clone: Its specificity is not known.

The sample in question was unsorted PBMCs, obtained 2.2 years after starting antiretroviral therapy. The chain recombines TRBV18 with TRBJ2-7; possibly TRBD2 for D (5 bases). This clonotype was obtained from a man between 18 and 35 years old with HIV. This chain's CDR3 is CASSTAFSASYEQYF. CDR3 nucleotides: TGTGCCAGCTCAACGGCGTTTAGCGCTTCCTACGAGCAGTACTTC.